These T cell receptor beta chains were read from a single sample in a study of spatial heterogeneity in lung cancer. TCRdb re-called the 5' RACE reads with MiXCR, one entry per CDR3 protein. The data hold about 100,000 distinct CDR3 sequences, with nearly 4.5% observed a single time. The sequencing used lung tumor tissue, collected at surgery. Receptor source: a male donor with early-stage non-small cell lung cancer. The CDR3 runs from the conserved cysteine through the conserved F or W. D genes are given only for firm matches. The listing skips clone size in some rows; elsewhere it reads once, few, many or a size class.

cdr3_length	v_call	clone_size	j_call	d_call	cdr3_nt	cdr3_aa
15	TRBV28	many	TRBJ2-5	NA	TGTGCCAGCAGTTTCCCCCACAACGAGCAAGAGACCCAGTACTTC	CASSFPHNEQETQYF
13	TRBV5-1	NA	TRBJ1-5	NA	TGCGCCAGCAGTTTGGGGGAGGCTCAGCCCCAGCATTTT	CASSLGEAQPQHF
15	TRBV4-2	many	TRBJ1-1	TRBD1	TGTGCCAGCAGCCAGGGCGGACAGGGTAGAACTGAAGCTTTCTTT	CASSQGGQGRTEAFF
14	TRBV28	many	TRBJ2-4	TRBD1	TGTGCCAGCAGAACCGGGACAGGGTTTGACATTCAGTACTTC	CASRTGTGFDIQYF
16	TRBV3-1	many	TRBJ2-2	NA	TGTGCCAGCAGCCTCAGGGGTTTCTCGAGGGTCGGGGAGCTGTTTTTT	CASSLRGFSRVGELFF
14	TRBV11-2	many	TRBJ1-1	NA	TGTGCCAGCAGCCCCGACCGGGGATGGACTGAAGCTTTCTTT	CASSPDRGWTEAFF
15	TRBV4-1	NA	TRBJ2-5	TRBD2	TGCGCCAGCAGGCCATTTGGACTAGCAGGAGAGACCCAGTACTTC	CASRPFGLAGETQYF
15	TRBV2	many	TRBJ2-1	TRBD2	TGTGCCAGCAGTTCCACTAGCGGGAGTTACAATGAGCAGTTCTTC	CASSSTSGSYNEQFF
12	TRBV27	few	TRBJ1-5	NA	TGTGCCAGCTGGCGGAGCAATCAGCCCCAGCATTTT	CASWRSNQPQHF
15	TRBV13	many	TRBJ2-2	NA	TGTGCCAGCAGTTTGGGCCCGTCTAGTCGGGGGGAGCTGTTTTTT	CASSLGPSSRGELFF
15	TRBV6-5	few	TRBJ1-1	NA	TGTGCCAGCAGTTACTCAGAGGGAATCAACACTGAAGCTTTCTTT	CASSYSEGINTEAFF
12	TRBV27	many	TRBJ1-1	NA	TGTGCCAGCAGTCATGGGGGGACTGAAGCTTTCTTT	CASSHGGTEAFF
15	TRBV2	many	TRBJ1-6	TRBD1	TGTGCCAGCAGTGTGGTGACAGGGGGTAATTCACCCCTCCACTTT	CASSVVTGGNSPLHF
11	TRBV28	many	TRBJ2-7	NA	TGTGCCAGCAGTCACCTGGTCGAGCAGTACTTC	CASSHLVEQYF
13	TRBV29-1	many	TRBJ2-1	NA	TGCAGCGCCCGACTCCCAGACGTCTTTGAGCAGTTCTTC	CSARLPDVFEQFF
15	TRBV7-9	many	TRBJ2-5	TRBD2	TGTGCCAGCAGCTTATCAGCGGGAGCAGGGGAGACCCAGTACTTC	CASSLSAGAGETQYF
16	TRBV4-1	many	TRBJ2-2	TRBD1	TGCGCCAGCAGCCAAGAGACAGGGGGCGACACCGGGGAGCTGTTTTTT	CASSQETGGDTGELFF
15	TRBV5-1	many	TRBJ1-1	NA	TGCGCCAGCAGCTTTTATGCAGGGAAGAACACTGAAGCTTTCTTT	CASSFYAGKNTEAFF
15	TRBV29-1	many	TRBJ2-3	NA	TGCAGCGTCGACAAGGTGGGCCGTCTAGGAGATACGCAGTATTTT	CSVDKVGRLGDTQYF
13	TRBV28	NA	TRBJ2-3	NA	TGTGCCAGCAGGGAAGCGGTCACAGATACGCAGTATTTT	CASREAVTDTQYF
15	TRBV28	many	TRBJ2-1	TRBD2	TGTGCCAGCAGTTTATATAGCGGGAGGGACAATGAGCAGTTCTTC	CASSLYSGRDNEQFF
16	TRBV4-1	many	TRBJ1-2	NA	TGCGCCAGCAGCCAAGTGGTCCCGGGAGAAGCCTATGGCTACACCTTC	CASSQVVPGEAYGYTF
17	TRBV7-9	NA	TRBJ2-1	TRBD1	TGTGCCAGCAGCTTCCCGGGACAGGGGTCGTCCTACAATGAGCAGTTCTTC	CASSFPGQGSSYNEQFF
15	TRBV11-2	many	TRBJ2-1	NA	TGTGCCAGCAGCCTAGGACTTCCTTCCTACAATGAGCAGTTCTTC	CASSLGLPSYNEQFF
15	TRBV7-9	many	TRBJ1-4	NA	TGTGCCAGCAGCTTAGGATCTGGCATTAATGAAAAACTGTTTTTT	CASSLGSGINEKLFF
16	TRBV4-1	few	TRBJ2-1	TRBD2	TGCGCCAGCAGCCAAGTCGAGTTAGCGGGATACAATGAGCAGTTCTTC	CASSQVELAGYNEQFF
14	TRBV5-5	NA	TRBJ1-1	NA	TGTGCCAGCAGCTTTTCCGGGGCCAACACTGAAGCTTTCTTT	CASSFSGANTEAFF
15	TRBV6-1	NA	TRBJ2-7	NA	TGTGCCAGCAGTGAAGCTCACGCTGAGGGGTACGAGCAGTACTTC	CASSEAHAEGYEQYF
14	TRBV7-9	many	TRBJ1-1	NA	TGTGCCAGCAGCTTAGACCTCGCTGACACTGAAGCTTTCTTT	CASSLDLADTEAFF
13	TRBV4-2	NA	TRBJ2-5	NA	TGTGCCAGCAGCCAGTCCGCCCAAGAGACCCAGTACTTC	CASSQSAQETQYF
15	TRBV5-1	many	TRBJ1-6	NA	TGCGCCAGCAGCTCCTTGGGACCGTCAGATTCACCCCTCCACTTT	CASSSLGPSDSPLHF
16	TRBV20-1	many	TRBJ2-1	NA	TGCAGTGCTAGAGATCTCTATGCCGGGGGTTGGAATGAGCAGTTCTTC	CSARDLYAGGWNEQFF
15	TRBV28	many	TRBJ1-1	NA	TGTGCCAGCAAGTCGACGATTCGGGCCCACACTGAAGCTTTCTTT	CASKSTIRAHTEAFF
15	TRBV6-6	many	TRBJ1-3	NA	TGTGCCAGCAGTTACCCGGATTATTCCCGAAACACCATATATTTT	CASSYPDYSRNTIYF
12	TRBV30	many	TRBJ1-1	NA	TGTGCCGCCTCGGGGGCTGTCGCTGAAGCTTTCTTT	CAASGAVAEAFF
14	TRBV19	many	TRBJ1-5	NA	TGTGCCAGTAGCCCTCCCGTGACCAGACAGCCCCAGCATTTT	CASSPPVTRQPQHF
14	TRBV4-1	many	TRBJ2-5	NA	TGCGCCAGCACCTTGACCCTCGGCCAAGAGACCCAGTACTTC	CASTLTLGQETQYF
17	TRBV4-1	many	TRBJ2-3	TRBD2	TGCGCCAGCAGCCAATTGGGGCTAGCGGGAGGTGTAAATACGCAGTATTTT	CASSQLGLAGGVNTQYF
14	TRBV4-1	many	TRBJ2-7	NA	TGCGCCAGCAGCCAAGATCCCGCTAAGTACGAGCAGTACTTC	CASSQDPAKYEQYF
16	TRBV27	many	TRBJ1-5	NA	TGTGCCAGCACCTCACAATCGACTATCCGCAATCAGCCCCAGCATTTT	CASTSQSTIRNQPQHF
17	TRBV11-2	many	TRBJ1-2	NA	TGTGCCAGCAGCTTAGGTTCCGGTACGGACTCTAACTATGGCTACACCTTC	CASSLGSGTDSNYGYTF
14	TRBV27	NA	TRBJ2-1	TRBD2	TGTGCCAGCAGTTCCGGGACTAGCGCGGATGAGCAGTTCTTC	CASSSGTSADEQFF
13	TRBV3-1	many	TRBJ2-3	NA	TGTGCCAGCAGCTCGCAAGGGCGAGATACGCAGTATTTT	CASSSQGRDTQYF
16	TRBV5-1	many	TRBJ2-1	NA	TGCGCCAGCAGCCGGGGAGAAAGCCTTAACCCGAATGAGCAGTTCTTC	CASSRGESLNPNEQFF
16	TRBV12-3/TRBV12-4	NA	TRBJ2-1	TRBD2	TGTGCCAGCAGTTTTGAGGGCGGGAGTCGTTCCAATGAGCAGTTCTTC	CASSFEGGSRSNEQFF
17	TRBV12-3/TRBV12-4	many	TRBJ2-5	TRBD1	TGTGCCAGCAGTTCCAGGACAGGATTGGCGGATTGGGAGACCCAGTACTTC	CASSSRTGLADWETQYF
16	TRBV5-1	few	TRBJ2-7	NA	TGCGCCAGCAGCTTGGATGGTAGAATCAGCTCCTACGAGCAGTACTTC	CASSLDGRISSYEQYF
14	TRBV5-6	many	TRBJ2-3	NA	TGTGCCAGCAGCCCTTTGGGAAGCACAGATACGCAGTATTTT	CASSPLGSTDTQYF
14	TRBV5-6	many	TRBJ2-1	TRBD1	TGTGCCAGCAGTGGGACAGAAATAGCAGAAGAGCAGTTCTTC	CASSGTEIAEEQFF
14	TRBV20-1	NA	TRBJ2-1	TRBD2	TGCAGTGCTGTCTGGGGCGGGAGAGGGAATGAGCAGTTCTTC	CSAVWGGRGNEQFF
16	TRBV10-2	many	TRBJ2-3	TRBD2	TGCGCCAGCAGTGCCTCGCTAGCGGGAGTCACAGATACGCAGTATTTT	CASSASLAGVTDTQYF
14	TRBV7-9	few	TRBJ2-7	TRBD1	TGTGCCAGCAGCAAAGGGACAGGGGGAGCCGAGCAGTACTTC	CASSKGTGGAEQYF
16	TRBV6-5	many	TRBJ2-2	NA	TGTGCCAGCAGTCCTAATGGCCCTCGAGGCACCGGGGAGCTGTTTTTT	CASSPNGPRGTGELFF
18	TRBV15	few	TRBJ2-1	NA	TGTGCCACCAGCAGAGAAGTACTTAACATGCTAGCTCGCGATGAGCAGTTCTTC	CATSREVLNMLARDEQFF
17	TRBV5-6	few	TRBJ2-7	TRBD2	TGTGCCAGCAGCTTGGCTTTCCTAGCGGGCGTTCACGACGAGCAGTACTTC	CASSLAFLAGVHDEQYF